These 25 T cell receptor beta chains were all obtained from the same sample, sequenced in a study of blood T cell repertoires in COVID-19. Clones were sequenced by immunoSEQ multiplex PCR, and TCRdb holds only the in-frame ones, with some missing. The sample yields 100,000 to 150,000 clones, approximately 81% seen once. The sequencing sample was made of peripheral blood. These TCRs come from a woman under 40 who had recovered from COVID-19.

The chain couples TRBV4-1 to TRBJ1-4; 9 bases line up with TRBD1. V lost 1 base and J lost 7; bases outside the gene matches: 4. The CDR3 is 15 amino acids. Germline V CDR1 and CDR2: MGHRA, YSYEKL. The CDR3 DNA sequence: TGCGCCAGCAGCCAAGGCTCGACAGGGGGTGAAAAACTGTTTTTT. It codes for CASSQGSTGGEKLFF.

This sequence joins TRBV10-3 and TRBJ2-3; 11 bases agree with TRBD2. Germline values: CDR1 ENHRY, CDR2 SYGVKD. CDR3 length: 16 residues. J was trimmed by 3 bases and V by 4 bases; bases with no gene match: 6. The DNA of the CDR3 is TGTGCCATCAGTGGCTCCGGGACTAGCGGTACAGATACGCAGTATTTT. It is translated as CAISGSGTSGTDTQYF.

This clone was recorded only once. The germline gene is not matched at one end of the junction; a read error may be the cause. This sequence joins TRBV7-7 and TRBJ2-1; 8 positions match TRBD2. The germline CDR1 and CDR2 sequences are SSHAT and FNYEAQ (reference sequence). The CDR3 consists of 15 residues. CDR3 nucleotide sequence: TGTGCTAGCAGCTTGGCAGCGGGGGCCTACAATGAGCAGTTCTTC. Its protein product is CASSLAAGAYNEQFF. The entire variable domain, with the rest obtained from reference TRBV7-7 and TRBJ2-1, is as follows: GAGVSQSPRYKVTKRGQDVTLRCDPISSHATLYWYQQALGQGPEFLTYFNYEAQPDKSGLPSDRFSAERPEGSISTLTIQRTEQRDSAMYRCASSLAAGAYNEQFFGPGTRLTVL.

The CDR3 bases are TGCGCCAGCAGCTTGGCCGTTAACCAGGCCTACGAGCAGTACTTC. Residues: CASSLAVNQAYEQYF. V gene TRBV5-1 combines with J gene TRBJ2-7; D unclear. Germline loops: CDR1 SGHRS, CDR2 YFSETQ. Trimming took off 0 bases at V and 2 bases at J, with 12 bases between the two ends. This CDR3 region has 15 residues.

The chain joins TRBV6-5 to TRBJ1-6; tentatively, D is TRBD1 (5 bases). Germline V gene lookup returns CDR1 MNHEY and CDR2 SVGAGI. Trimming left V 5 bases short and J 6 bases short, with 14 bases between. This CDR3 has 15 amino acids. CDR3 nucleotide sequence: TGTGCCAGCAGTCCCTTCAGGGAAACTAATTCACCCCTCCACTTT. Its translation is CASSPFRETNSPLHF.

This clone appeared a few times. The chain carries TRBV9 and TRBJ2-1, with a tentative D call TRBD2 (6 bases). CDR3 length: 12 amino acids. The germline V gene encodes CDR1 SGDLS and CDR2 YYNGEE. The germline V and J ends were trimmed by 5 bases and 7 bases, with 10 bases remaining between them. CDR3 loop: CASSRLDNEQFF. Written as DNA, the CDR3 is TGTGCCAGCAGTAGACTAGATAATGAGCAGTTCTTC.

The chain recombines TRBV29-1 with TRBJ1-4; a weak D match, TRBD1 (6 bases). The CDR3 loop spans 14 amino acids. V lost 2 bases, J lost 0 bases, and 7 bases lay in between. Germline lookup yields CDR1 SQVTM and CDR2 ANQGSEA. DNA for the CDR3: TGCAGCGTTGAACAGGGGACAACTAATGAAAAACTGTTTTTT. Amino acid sequence: CSVEQGTTNEKLFF.

The rearrangement uses TRBV27 and TRBJ2-3, with 14 nucleotides matching TRBD2. CDR1 MNHEY and CDR2 SMNVEV come from the germline V gene (reference sequence). This CDR3 is built from 18 residues. With 2 bases clipped from V and 3 bases from J, the junction kept 7 bases outside the gene matches. CDR3 nucleotides: TGTGCCAGCAGTTTAGCGACTAGCGGGGGGGCCATAACAGATACGCAGTATTTT. Its protein is CASSLATSGGAITDTQYF.

V usage is TRBV18 and J usage is TRBJ2-1; D is unclear. Germline V gene lookup returns CDR1 KGHSH and CDR2 LQKENI. This CDR3 contains 11 residues. Trimming cost V 5 bases and J 7 bases, with 6 bases left between them. The CDR3: CASSSENEQFF. Here the CDR3 DNA reads TGTGCCAGCTCATCCGAGAATGAGCAGTTCTTC.

The chain combines TRBV4-2 with TRBJ2-5; 8 nucleotides line up with TRBD2. V shed 0 bases and J 5 bases; nucleotides not matched to a gene: 8. Germline V CDR1 and CDR2: LGHNA, YNFKEQ. This CDR3 comprises 16 residues. In DNA, the CDR3 is TGTGCCAGCAGCCAAGATACCGGGGGGGCCCTGGAGACCCAGTACTTC. Translation gives CASSQDTGGALETQYF.

The chain has TRBV19 and TRBJ2-7; TRBD2 matches 10 bases. Germline V gene sequence: CDR1 LNHDA, CDR2 SQIVND (reference sequence). V lost 3 bases and J lost 4; bases outside the gene matches: 3. There are 14 residues in the CDR3. The CDR3 loop reads CASSMTSGFYEQYF. The CDR3, as DNA: TGTGCCAGTAGTATGACTAGCGGGTTTTACGAGCAGTACTTC.

This chain links TRBV5-5 with TRBJ2-1; D uncertain. This CDR3 is built from 13 residues. CDR1 and CDR2 from the germline V gene are SGHKS and YYEKEE (reference sequence). Trimming removed 4 bases from V and 7 bases from J, with 12 bases in between. For the CDR3, the DNA is TGTGCCAGCAGCGTTGTCCCCCAGAATGAGCAGTTCTTC. This codes for CASSVVPQNEQFF.

CDR3 sequence (DNA): TGTGCCAGCAGCCCTACAGGGTCGAACGAGCAGTACTTC. Protein sequence: CASSPTGSNEQYF. The chain links TRBV7-8 to TRBJ2-7; D may be TRBD1 (6 bases). V was pared by 5 bases and J by 5 bases, with 13 bases between. Germline V lookup: CDR1 SGHVS, CDR2 FQNEAQ. The CDR3 sequence is 13 residues long.

The gene calls are TRBV7-9 and TRBJ1-6; D perhaps matches TRBD1 (6 bases). The V end lost 4 bases, the J end lost 8 bases, and 9 bases lay between the germline ends. CDR3 size: 13 residues. In germline, CDR1 is SEHNR, CDR2 FQNEAQ (reference sequence). The CDR3 is CASSWTVDSPLHF. DNA for the CDR3: TGTGCCAGCAGCTGGACAGTTGATTCACCCCTCCACTTT.

This chain uses TRBV6-1 with TRBJ2-1, with D tentatively TRBD2 (5 bases). The CDR3 extends over 14 amino acids. CDR1 and CDR2 (germline): MNHNS, SASEGT. V was pared by 7 bases and J by 4 bases, with 14 bases between. CDR3 nucleotide sequence: TGTGCCAGCATATTGGACTCCGCTTACAATGAGCAGTTCTTC. Its translation: CASILDSAYNEQFF.

The chain uses TRBV19 and TRBJ2-7; the D is unclear. Between the trimmed V and J ends, which lost 8 bases and 0 bases, there was a span of 14 bases. Germline-derived CDR1 and CDR2 are LNHDA and SQIVND (reference sequence). The CDR3 contains 14 residues. CDR3 DNA: TGTGCCAGTGCCAACCCAGGTGGCTCCTACGAGCAGTACTTC. Its protein is CASANPGGSYEQYF.

CDR3 in amino acids: CASIRTGGLNTEAFF. The DNA of the CDR3 is TGTGCCAGCATCAGAACAGGGGGATTGAACACTGAAGCTTTCTTT. The chain couples TRBV11-2 to TRBJ1-1, with TRBD1 matching 8 bases. Looked up from germline, CDR1 is SGHAT and CDR2 is FQNNGV. J gave up 0 bases and V 7 bases, and 7 bases lay outside the gene matches. This CDR3 has 15 amino acids.

This clone was seen a handful of times. This same CDR3 is encoded by further DNA sequences in the sample. The chain is built from TRBV3-1 (or the pseudogene TRBV3-2) and TRBJ2-3; 9 bases align to TRBD2. Per germline, CDR1 LGHDT and CDR2 YNNKEL (reference sequence). V lost 1 base, J lost 4 bases, and 3 bases stayed unmatched. The CDR3 consists of 15 residues. The CDR3 spells CASSQVAGGADTQYF. The CDR3, as DNA: TGTGCCAGCAGCCAAGTGGCGGGAGGGGCAGATACGCAGTATTTT.

The chain has TRBV27 and TRBJ1-2; D not resolved. The germline V gene has CDR1 MNHEY and CDR2 SMNVEV (reference sequence). This CDR3 has 14 residues. V lost 1 base and J lost 6, with 12 bases in between. The CDR3 loop is CASSLLPDSHGYTF. The CDR3 DNA reads as TGTGCCAGCAGTTTATTACCGGACTCACATGGCTACACCTTC.

Here the CDR3 reads CASNQNYEQYF. The CDR3 region has the DNA TGTGCCAGCAATCAAAACTACGAGCAGTACTTC. The chain combines TRBV5-6 with TRBJ2-7, with D unclear. The CDR3 sequence is 11 residues long. Deletions cut 6 bases from V and 3 bases from J, with 7 bases between. Per the germline V gene, CDR1 is SGHDT and CDR2 is YYEEEE. Using reference TRBV5-6 and TRBJ2-7 for the parts outside the CDR3, the full variable domain is DAGVTQSPTHLIKTRGQQVTLRCSPKSGHDTVSWYQQALGQGPQFIFQYYEEEERQRGNFPDRFSGHQFPNYSSELNVNALLLGDSALYLCASNQNYEQYFGPGTRLTVT.

The chain has TRBV5-4 and TRBJ2-3; 12 bases agree with TRBD2. This CDR3 is built from 16 residues. V gave up 0 bases and J gave up 9 bases; unmatched junction bases: 8. The germline V gene has CDR1 SGHNT and CDR2 YYREEE (reference sequence). Written as DNA, the CDR3 is TGTGCCAGCAGCTTGGCCGGGACTAGCGGGCGGGAGACGCAGTATTTT. Protein product: CASSLAGTSGRETQYF.

This clone was counted at least ten times. The chain recombines TRBV14 with TRBJ1-6; no reliable D call. The CDR3 consists of 16 residues. Germline V CDR1 and CDR2: SGHDN, FVKESK. Deletions cut 0 bases from V and 7 bases from J, with 13 bases between. Written as DNA, the CDR3 is TGTGCCAGCAGCCAAGAGCAATGGGCTGTGAATTCACCCCTCCACTTT. This gives the protein CASSQEQWAVNSPLHF.

V gene TRBV5-1 combines with J gene TRBJ2-2, with 10 bases identical to TRBD1. The CDR3 sequence is 16 residues long. Germline trimming cut 4 bases from V and 2 bases from J; bases unmatched to any gene: 5. CDR1 is SGHRS, CDR2 YFSETQ, per germline. The CDR3 loop reads CASSPTGGLNTGELFF. The CDR3 DNA follows: TGCGCCAGCAGCCCGACAGGGGGCCTTAACACCGGGGAGCTGTTTTTT.

The V gene is TRBV12-3 or TRBV12-4, the J gene TRBJ2-1; 7 positions match TRBD1. The CDR3 extends over 13 amino acids. The ends lost 5 bases at V and 4 bases at J; junction bases unmatched: 2. The CDR3 nucleotides read TGTGCCAGCAGTGGACAGGAGTACAATGAGCAGTTCTTC. Translated, it gives CASSGQEYNEQFF.

The chain combines TRBV6-5 with TRBJ1-2; a weak D match, TRBD1 (5 bases). Germline-derived CDR1 and CDR2 are MNHEY and SVGAGI. The CDR3 extends over 15 amino acids. Trimming removed 8 bases from V and 3 bases from J, with 19 bases in between. For the CDR3, the DNA is TGTGCCAGCGGGAGGGACTCCCGGGGCGACTATGGCTACACCTTC. As protein: CASGRDSRGDYGYTF.